Below are 31 T cell receptor beta chains sequenced from a single sample in a study of naive and memory T cell subsets. An equimolar mix of two oligonucleotides served as the beta constant-region primer for TRBC1 and TRBC2. TCRdb used MiXCR to reprocess the UMI-ligation and nested PCR reads, holding one entry per CDR3 protein. The sample lists some 100,000 distinct CDR3 sequences; about 7% were seen once. Material: central memory CD4+ T cells from blood. The origin of the receptors is a human donor in good health.

This clonotype was counted ten times or more. This chain uses TRBV7-2 with TRBJ2-5; D remains unclear. Germline values: CDR1 SGHTA, CDR2 FQGNSA. This CDR3 spans 12 amino acids. The V end lost 8 bases, the J end lost 1 base, and 8 bases lay between the germline ends. This CDR3 is CASFRPQETQYF. The CDR3 DNA sequence: TGTGCCAGCTTTAGGCCCCAAGAGACCCAGTACTTC.

This clonotype was counted at least ten times. The rearrangement joins TRBV24-1 to TRBJ1-2; no clear D gene. This CDR3 is built from 11 residues. Looked up from germline, CDR1 is KGHDR and CDR2 is SFDVKD. V was clipped by 1 base and J by 4 bases, with 0 bases between them. The CDR3, as DNA: TGTGCCACCAGTGATTTCTATGGCTACACCTTC. This translates into CATSDFYGYTF.

This clonotype was picked up a small number of times. This rearrangement joins TRBV30 to TRBJ1-6, with a tentative D call TRBD1 (5 bases). CDR3 length: 13 residues. The germline V gene has CDR1 GTSNPN and CDR2 SVGIG (reference sequence). V was clipped by 2 bases and J by 9 bases, with 11 bases between them. Here the CDR3 DNA reads TGTGCCTGGAGTATCCGGGACGGTTCACCCCTCCACTTT. Translation: CAWSIRDGSPLHF.

In its sample, this clonotype was seen many times. The rearrangement joins TRBV5-4 to TRBJ2-7; D might be TRBD1 or TRBD2, each matching 5 bases. This CDR3 contains 14 residues. V gave up 4 bases and J gave up 2 bases, with 13 bases separating them. CDR1 and CDR2 (germline): SGHNT, YYREEE (reference sequence). The CDR3 bases are TGTGCCAGCAGCCCCTCAATGGGGGCCTACGAGCAGTACTTC. Translated, it gives CASSPSMGAYEQYF.

V gene TRBV14 combines with J gene TRBJ2-7; unclear D gene. Germline V gene lookup returns CDR1 SGHDN and CDR2 FVKESK. CDR3 length: 13 residues. V was shortened by 1 base and J by 2 bases, with 6 bases between the two germline ends. CDR3 coding DNA: TGTGCCAGCAGCCAAGGCCCAGCCTACGAGCAGTACTTC. Translation: CASSQGPAYEQYF.

This clonotype was detected many times. V and J are TRBV18 and TRBJ1-6, with a possible D match to TRBD1 (6 bases). CDR3 length: 16 amino acids. With 6 bases removed from V and 0 bases from J, the gap between germline ends came to 12 bases. Germline assignment: CDR1 KGHSH and CDR2 LQKENI. CDR3 coding DNA: TGTGCCAGCTCCCGCGACAGGAGCTCCTATAATTCACCCCTCCACTTT. Translating it yields CASSRDRSSYNSPLHF.

This clonotype was seen many times. The chain couples TRBV10-3 to TRBJ2-6; no firm D call. This CDR3 is 14 amino acids long. Between the trimmed V and J ends, which lost 6 bases and 0 bases, there was a span of 6 bases. In germline, CDR1 is ENHRY, CDR2 SYGVKD. CDR3 protein: CAIRPSSGANVLTF. CDR3 nucleotide sequence: TGTGCCATCAGACCGAGCTCTGGGGCCAACGTCCTGACTTTC.

This chain links TRBV28 with TRBJ2-7; the match to TRBD1 covers 7 bases. The CDR3 runs to 16 residues. J was trimmed by 5 bases and V by 1 base; bases with no gene match: 11. Germline V gene data show CDR1 as MDHEN and CDR2 as SYDVKM. The CDR3 sequence is CASSLSLKQGRDEQYF. CDR3 coding DNA: TGTGCCAGCAGTTTATCCCTAAAACAGGGGCGCGACGAGCAGTACTTC.

The chain joins TRBV2 to TRBJ2-5, with 7 bases aligning to TRBD2. CDR1 is SNHLY and CDR2 is FYNNEI in the germline V gene. The V gene end was trimmed by 0 bases and the J gene end by 1 base; junction bases not matched to a gene: 8. This CDR3 spans 17 amino acids. CDR3 in DNA: TGTGCCAGCAGTGAAGCGGCGCCTAGCGGTTTCCAAGAGACCCAGTACTTC. The encoded protein is CASSEAAPSGFQETQYF.

This chain links TRBV5-4 with TRBJ1-3; TRBD1 is a possible D gene (5 bases). The CDR3 is 15 residues long. The V gene's germline CDR1 is SGHNT and CDR2 YYREEE (reference sequence). V was shortened by 4 bases and J by 0 bases, with 11 bases between the two germline ends. CDR3 protein: CASSVKTASGNTIYF. DNA of the CDR3: TGTGCCAGCAGCGTCAAGACAGCCTCTGGAAACACCATATATTTT.

This clonotype came up many times. The chain couples TRBV6-2 or TRBV6-3 to TRBJ1-1; TRBD1 is a possible D gene (6 bases). The germline CDR1 and CDR2 sequences are MNHEY and SVGEGT. Trimming took 5 bases from V and 6 from J, leaving 16 bases between them. The CDR3 has 14 residues. CDR3 region: CASSLTGSYAEAFF. CDR3 nucleotide sequence: TGTGCCAGCAGTCTTACAGGGAGTTACGCTGAAGCTTTCTTT.

This clonotype appeared many times. V usage is TRBV5-5 and J usage is TRBJ1-3, with D unclear. Germline CDR1 and CDR2: SGHKS and YYEKEE (reference sequence). Trimming stripped 2 bases from V and 0 bases from J, with 9 bases between. There are 15 residues in the CDR3. CDR3 nucleotides: TGTGCCAGCAGCTTTGACCCCAACTCTGGAAACACCATATATTTT. Protein sequence: CASSFDPNSGNTIYF.

This clonotype was picked up many times. The rearrangement uses TRBV18 and TRBJ1-1, with a weak D call TRBD1 (6 bases). CDR1 is KGHSH and CDR2 is LQKENI in the germline V gene. This CDR3 contains 17 residues. The V end lost 4 bases, the J end lost 4 bases, and 22 bases lay between the germline ends. The CDR3 DNA is TGTGCCAGCTCACTCACACCCCTACAGGGTTGGGTCACTGAAGCTTTCTTT. This sequence encodes CASSLTPLQGWVTEAFF.

This clonotype occurred many times. The CDR3 bases are TGTGCCTGGAGGACCCTGGGATCCTATAATTCACCCCTCCACTTT. It is translated as CAWRTLGSYNSPLHF. The gene calls are TRBV30 and TRBJ1-6, with D hard to call. The CDR3 sequence is 15 residues long. Trimming removed 3 bases from V and 1 base from J, with 10 bases in between. The germline CDR1 and CDR2 sequences are GTSNPN and SVGIG (reference sequence).

This clonotype was picked up many times. The CDR3 loop is CSARGPGRKTTTDTQYF. In DNA form, the CDR3 reads TGCAGTGCTAGGGGCCCGGGACGGAAAACTACAACAGATACGCAGTATTTT. The V and J genes are TRBV20-1 and TRBJ2-3; D could derive from TRBD1 or TRBD2 (5 bases each). CDR1 DFQATT and CDR2 SNEGSKA come from the germline V gene (reference sequence). This CDR3 has 17 residues. The germline V and J ends were trimmed by 3 bases and 3 bases, with 22 bases remaining between them.

There are many counts of this clonotype. The V gene is TRBV5-6, the J gene TRBJ1-2; no reliable D call. The CDR3 totals 13 residues. Trimming took off 2 bases at V and 5 bases at J, with 10 bases between the two ends. Germline V gives CDR1 SGHDT, CDR2 YYEEEE. CDR3 sequence: CASSFVPGYGYTF. The CDR3 nucleotides read TGTGCCAGCAGCTTTGTGCCGGGATATGGCTACACCTTC.

The chain recombines TRBV5-4 with TRBJ1-3; 9 nucleotides agree with TRBD1. Germline CDR1 reads SGHNT; CDR2 reads YYREEE (reference sequence). The CDR3 consists of 18 residues. J lost 1 base, V lost 3 bases, and 11 bases had no gene match. CDR3 sequence reads: CASSSGTGFLRSGNTIYF. The CDR3 DNA reads TGTGCCAGCAGCTCCGGGACAGGGTTTTTGCGATCTGGAAACACCATATATTTT.

This clonotype came up many times. The genes are TRBV20-1 and TRBJ2-7; no firm D call. Germline assignment: CDR1 DFQATT and CDR2 SNEGSKA (reference sequence). Trimming left V 3 bases short and J 3 bases short, with 9 bases between. The CDR3 is made up of 12 amino acids. The CDR3 loop is CSASPGLYEQYF. The CDR3 region has the DNA TGCAGTGCTAGCCCCGGGCTCTACGAGCAGTACTTC.

This clonotype was counted ten times or more. The chain has TRBV7-2 and TRBJ2-5; 10 nucleotides line up with TRBD2. CDR1 and CDR2 from the germline V gene are SGHTA and FQGNSA. The ends lost 3 bases at V and 2 bases at J; junction bases unmatched: 6. This CDR3 spans 16 amino acids. The CDR3 protein is CASSFALAGRQETQYF. CDR3 DNA sequence: TGTGCCAGCAGCTTCGCACTAGCGGGACGTCAAGAGACCCAGTACTTC. The entire variable domain, with the rest obtained from reference TRBV7-2 and TRBJ2-5, is as follows: GAGVSQSPSNKVTEKGKDVELRCDPISGHTALYWYRQSLGQGLEFLIYFQGNSAPDKSGLPSDRFSAERTGGSVSTLTIQRTQQEDSAVYLCASSFALAGRQETQYFGPGTRLLVL.

A few counts support this clonotype. The chain combines TRBV5-1 with TRBJ2-2; D remains unclear. Germline V gene lookup returns CDR1 SGHRS and CDR2 YFSETQ. The CDR3 contains 14 residues. V dropped 4 bases and J dropped 4 bases, with 11 bases sitting between them. The CDR3 coding sequence is TGCGCCAGCAGCCGTACTGCTCCCACCGGGGAGCTGTTTTTT. It specifies CASSRTAPTGELFF.

This rearrangement joins TRBV9 to TRBJ2-3; 12 nucleotides match TRBD2. V lost 4 bases, J lost 2 bases, and 5 bases stayed unmatched. The CDR3 runs 16 residues. Germline CDR1 reads SGDLS; CDR2 reads YYNGEE. The CDR3 region has the DNA TGTGCCAGCAGCCCAAGACTAGCGGGGGACACAGATACGCAGTATTTT. Translated, it gives CASSPRLAGDTDTQYF.

This clonotype was detected a few times. V gene TRBV4-2 combines with J gene TRBJ2-3, with D maybe TRBD2 (6 bases). Germline loops: CDR1 LGHNA, CDR2 YNFKEQ. Trimming took 1 base from V and 0 from J, leaving 11 bases between them. This CDR3 is built from 16 residues. The CDR3 loop is CASSQGSRGSTDTQYF. CDR3 coding DNA: TGTGCCAGCAGCCAAGGAAGTCGGGGGAGCACAGATACGCAGTATTTT.

The genes are TRBV5-6 and TRBJ2-5; 9 bases line up with TRBD2. This CDR3 spans 16 amino acids. Germline V CDR1 and CDR2: SGHDT, YYEEEE. V trimming: 1 base; J trimming: 4 bases; junction bases outside the gene matches: 8. CDR3: CASSLIPPAGGETQYF. Written as DNA, the CDR3 is TGTGCCAGCAGCTTGATTCCGCCAGCGGGAGGAGAGACCCAGTACTTC.

This clonotype occurred a few times. The rearrangement links TRBV24-1 to TRBJ2-3; 10 bases match TRBD2. The CDR3 runs to 17 residues. Germline V lookup: CDR1 KGHDR, CDR2 SFDVKD. V lost 0 bases and J lost 2; bases outside the gene matches: 4. The CDR3 bases are TGTGCCACCAGTGATTTGGGAAGCGGGAGGGCCACAGATACGCAGTATTTT. The encoded protein is CATSDLGSGRATDTQYF.

This clonotype was detected ten times or more. This chain joins TRBV5-1 and TRBJ1-1; D gene unclear. V was cut by 0 bases and J by 0 bases, with 9 bases left in between. Germline V gene lookup returns CDR1 SGHRS and CDR2 YFSETQ. There are 15 residues in the CDR3. CDR3 sequence: CASSLGRAMNTEAFF. In DNA form, the CDR3 reads TGCGCCAGCAGCTTGGGGCGCGCCATGAACACTGAAGCTTTCTTT.

The chain combines TRBV19 with TRBJ2-1, with D possibly being TRBD1 (5 bases). This CDR3 comprises 18 residues. V was shortened by 5 bases and J by 3 bases, with 23 bases between the two germline ends. CDR1 is LNHDA, CDR2 SQIVND, per germline (reference sequence). The DNA of the CDR3 is TGTGCCAGTAGTCCCAAACCCAAGACAGATAACTACTACAATGAGCAGTTCTTC. Translated: CASSPKPKTDNYYNEQFF.

The rearrangement uses TRBV5-5 and TRBJ1-3; tentative D call: TRBD1 (6 bases). The CDR3 has 15 amino acids. Germline CDR1 is SGHKS and CDR2 is YYEKEE (reference sequence). V lost 6 bases and J 0 bases, leaving 13 bases between the germline ends. The CDR3 nucleotides read TGTGCCAGCATATCGGACAGCCGCTCTGGAAACACCATATATTTT. It yields the protein CASISDSRSGNTIYF.

Ten or more counts support this clonotype. The rearrangement joins TRBV12-3 or TRBV12-4 to TRBJ1-6; D unresolved. Trimming shortened V by 5 bases and J by 9 bases, and 14 bases separated the two germline ends. The CDR3 totals 14 residues. Here the CDR3 DNA reads TGTGCCAGCAGTCCGGAGACTACTGCTTCACCCCTCCACTTT. Amino acids: CASSPETTASPLHF.

V gene TRBV19 combines with J gene TRBJ2-1; tentatively, D is TRBD1 or TRBD2 (5 bases each). Germline CDR1 is LNHDA and CDR2 is SQIVND (reference sequence). With 6 bases removed from V and 3 bases from J, the gap between germline ends came to 21 bases. The CDR3 spans 17 residues. The CDR3 reads CASSYLKRTNFYNEQFF. The CDR3 DNA reads TGTGCCAGTAGCTATTTAAAGCGGACAAACTTCTACAATGAGCAGTTCTTC. Complete variable domain (other parts from reference TRBV19 and TRBJ2-1): DGGITQSPKYLFRKEGQNVTLSCEQNLNHDAMYWYRQDPGQGLRLIYYSQIVNDFQKGDIAEGYSVSREKKESFPLTVTSAQKNPTAFYLCASSYLKRTNFYNEQFFGPGTRLTVL.

J is TRBJ1-2 and V is TRBV7-3; D unclear. The CDR3 consists of 13 residues. Germline V lookup: CDR1 SGHTA, CDR2 FQGTGA. The V and J ends lost 0 bases and 4 bases respectively, with 6 bases between them. CDR3 in DNA: TGTGCCAGCAGCTTAACCGAAGGCTATGGCTACACCTTC. As protein: CASSLTEGYGYTF.

This clonotype was seen many times. The junction does not match germline at one end; this may be a read error. The chain combines TRBV7-7 with TRBJ2-4; 12 bases fit TRBD2. The CDR3 consists of 21 residues. The germline gives CDR1 SSHAT, CDR2 FNYEAQ (reference sequence). The CDR3 DNA reads TGTGCTAGCAGCCCCGAGCCCCCGACTAGCGGGAGCGCCGTAGCCAAAAACATTCAGTACTTC. Amino acids: CASSPEPPTSGSAVAKNIQYF.